The 26 T cell receptor beta chains below were found in one sample sequenced in a study of T cell repertoires in cytomegalovirus infection (dated by TCRdb to between 2018 and 2021). The instrument given in TCRdb is Illumina HiSeq 1500. TCRdb ran its own pipeline on the public reads, namely fastp trimming at Q25 and MiXCR clone calling, and kept in-frame beta chains. CDR3 protein duplicates are merged, each entry listing the most common genes and DNA. The table for this sample lists some 310,000 distinct CDR3 sequences; roughly 25% of them were counted only once. The ten largest account for 13% of the sample. The antigens for these receptors are not known. In the paper's terms, the treatment or condition label means: in vitro stimulation with specific CMV peptide epitopes to enrich CMV-specific T cells. The sequencing used cultured PBMCs, collected from culture after CMV antigen stimulation. These receptors were taken from a human donor in good health (CMV status not recorded). Some clones in this sample may be carry-over from other donors' samples.

J is TRBJ1-5 and V is TRBV19, with 10 bases identical to TRBD1. V was clipped by 7 bases and J by 6 bases; unmatched bases: 9. CDR1 LNHDA and CDR2 SQIVND come from the germline V gene (reference sequence). The CDR3 runs to 15 residues. The CDR3 spells CASTNGQGVSQPQHF. DNA of the CDR3: TGTGCCAGTACTAATGGACAGGGGGTGAGTCAGCCCCAGCATTTT. Complete variable domain (other parts from reference TRBV19 and TRBJ1-5): DGGITQSPKYLFRKEGQNVTLSCEQNLNHDAMYWYRQDPGQGLRLIYYSQIVNDFQKGDIAEGYSVSREKKESFPLTVTSAQKNPTAFYLCASTNGQGVSQPQHFGDGTRLSIL.

J is TRBJ1-4 and V is TRBV27; 8 bases are a match to TRBD1. V dropped 6 bases and J dropped 8; count of bases not matched to a gene: 8. This CDR3 region has 14 residues. The germline V gene has CDR1 MNHEY and CDR2 SMNVEV (reference sequence). The CDR3 loop is CASRTGTGVEKLFF. The CDR3 DNA follows: TGTGCCAGCAGAACCGGGACAGGCGTGGAAAAACTGTTTTTT.

This clonotype appeared many times. This CDR3 is CASSLGRDADTQYF. CDR3 sequence (DNA): TGTGCCAGCAGTCTGGGACGAGACGCAGATACGCAGTATTTT. This sequence joins TRBV6-2 or TRBV6-3 and TRBJ2-3, with D possibly being TRBD1 or TRBD2 (5 bases each). The V gene lost 5 bases and the J gene lost 4 bases, with 13 bases spanning the gap. The CDR3 consists of 14 residues. The germline V gene has CDR1 MNHEY and CDR2 SVGEGT.

V and J are TRBV27 and TRBJ2-2, with a tentative D call TRBD2 (6 bases). The V gene lost 2 bases and the J gene lost 4 bases, with 14 bases spanning the gap. Germline assignment: CDR1 MNHEY and CDR2 SMNVEV (reference sequence). The CDR3 sequence is 16 residues long. CDR3 DNA: TGTGCCAGCAGTTTAAACCTAGCGTTGAGCACCGGGGAGCTGTTTTTT. Its translation is CASSLNLALSTGELFF.

This clonotype has ten or more counts. The chain couples TRBV7-2 to TRBJ2-3; D is ambiguous. The CDR3 contains 9 residues. V lost 9 bases, J lost 5 bases, and 3 bases lay in between. Germline V CDR1 and CDR2: SGHTA, FQGNSA. CDR3 sequence (DNA): TGTGCCAGTGGAGATACGCAGTATTTT. The encoded protein is CASGDTQYF.

V usage is TRBV6-1 and J usage is TRBJ2-1; TRBD2 agrees at 10 bases. The CDR3 sequence is 16 residues long. J lost 3 bases, V lost 6 bases, and 8 bases had no gene match. Germline-derived CDR1 and CDR2 are MNHNS and SASEGT. The CDR3 region has the DNA TGTGCCAGCAGCCTAGCGGGAGTGCAATACTACAATGAGCAGTTCTTC. Protein sequence: CASSLAGVQYYNEQFF.

This clonotype showed up many times. The chain employs TRBV12-3 or TRBV12-4 and TRBJ2-1; perhaps TRBD2 as D (5 bases). Trimming removed 7 bases at V and 0 bases at J, with 22 bases between. This CDR3 is 18 amino acids long. CDR3 nucleotides: TGTGCCAGCACCCCTCGCGGGCATCGAGGGAGCTCCTACAATGAGCAGTTCTTC. Its translation: CASTPRGHRGSSYNEQFF.

This clonotype has a single count. This sequence may be a read error, since a much larger clone differs from it by one base. Since no conserved phenylalanine or tryptophan closes the CDR3, a read error is the likely cause. This chain links TRBV7-2 with TRBJ2-3; 7 positions agree with TRBD2. Germline-derived CDR1 and CDR2 are SGHTA and FQGNSA. Germline trimming cut 5 bases from V and 2 bases from J; bases unmatched to any gene: 4. The CDR3 loop spans 14 amino acids. The CDR3 DNA is TGTGCCAGCAGCCGGGACTACTACACAGATACGCAGTATCTT. Translated, it gives CASSRDYYTDTQYL.

The chain combines TRBV6-5 with TRBJ1-2; 8 bases fit TRBD1. Per the germline V gene, CDR1 is MNHEY and CDR2 is SVGAGI. CDR3 size: 16 residues. V lost 0 bases and J lost 4; bases outside the gene matches: 7. The CDR3 sequence: CASSYSTGGSTYGYTF. In DNA form, the CDR3 reads TGTGCCAGCAGTTACTCTACAGGGGGTTCTACCTATGGCTACACCTTC.

The chain has TRBV28 and TRBJ2-7, with 9 nucleotides matching TRBD2. Germline-derived CDR1 and CDR2 are MDHEN and SYDVKM. Germline trimming cut 6 bases from V and 4 bases from J; bases unmatched to any gene: 13. The CDR3 covers 16 residues. Here the CDR3 DNA reads TGTGCCAGCAGACGACTAGCGGTAGGTGCATTTTACGAGCAGTACTTC. It yields the protein CASRRLAVGAFYEQYF.

V is TRBV28 and J is TRBJ1-5; 8 bases are a match to TRBD1. V dropped 5 bases and J dropped 7; count of bases not matched to a gene: 10. Germline-derived CDR1 and CDR2 are MDHEN and SYDVKM. The CDR3 loop spans 15 amino acids. DNA for the CDR3: TGTGCCAGCAGTGAGCACGCGGGACAGGCCCAGCCCCAGCATTTT. The encoded protein is CASSEHAGQAQPQHF.

The CDR3 here is CSARDNRGKGYTF. CDR3 DNA sequence: TGCAGTGCTAGAGATAACCGGGGTAAAGGCTACACCTTC. The chain links TRBV20-1 to TRBJ1-2; no clear D. The length of the CDR3 is 13 residues. With 0 bases removed from V and 8 bases from J, the gap between germline ends came to 13 bases. Per the germline V gene, CDR1 is DFQATT and CDR2 is SNEGSKA (reference sequence).

This clonotype was seen a handful of times. The chain uses TRBV12-3 or TRBV12-4 and TRBJ1-2; no reliable D call. The V gene lost 6 bases and the J gene lost 1 base, with 6 bases spanning the gap. CDR3 length: 12 amino acids. The CDR3 sequence is CASRDNNYGYTF. In DNA, the CDR3 is TGTGCCAGCAGAGACAATAACTATGGCTACACCTTC.

This clonotype was seen many times. The chain uses TRBV7-2 and TRBJ2-3; D is unresolved. The CDR3 covers 14 residues. Looked up from germline, CDR1 is SGHTA and CDR2 is FQGNSA. V lost 4 bases and J lost 2, with 10 bases in between. The CDR3 loop reads CASSSAGSTDTQYF. The CDR3 region has the DNA TGTGCCAGCAGCTCCGCCGGATCCACAGATACGCAGTATTTT.

This clonotype was detected a few times. The chain recombines TRBV4-3 with TRBJ2-1; 9 bases are shared with TRBD2. The CDR3 totals 14 residues. The ends lost 3 bases at V and 15 bases at J; junction bases unmatched: 12. The germline gives CDR1 LGHNA, CDR2 YSLEER. The CDR3 is CASSQTPTSGLRFF. The CDR3 region has the DNA TGCGCCAGCAGCCAGACCCCAACTAGCGGGCTACGGTTCTTC.

The chain recombines TRBV13 with TRBJ2-1, with D possibly being TRBD2 (5 bases). This CDR3 has 13 residues. Germline CDR1 reads PRHDT; CDR2 reads FYEKMQ (reference sequence). Trimming removed 6 bases at V and 10 bases at J, with 16 bases between. This CDR3 reads CASSNLGVWEQFF. Written as DNA, the CDR3 is TGTGCCAGCAGTAACCTGGGAGTCTGGGAGCAGTTCTTC.

This clonotype was seen ten or more times. This chain connects TRBV7-9 to TRBJ2-3, with 9 bases that match TRBD1. J gave up 0 bases and V 4 bases, and 8 bases lay outside the gene matches. Germline CDR1 reads SEHNR; CDR2 reads FQNEAQ (reference sequence). This CDR3 contains 17 residues. Here the CDR3 DNA reads TGTGCCAGCAGCTACCCGACAGGGGGGAAAAGCACAGATACGCAGTATTTT. Encoded protein: CASSYPTGGKSTDTQYF.

This clonotype showed up many times. The CDR3 DNA follows: TGTGCCAGCAGCCCTGGGTCTAGCGGCTACGAGCAGTACGTC. This gives the protein CASSPGSSGYEQYV. The rearrangement links TRBV7-8 to TRBJ2-7; TRBD2 matches at 7 bases. CDR1 and CDR2 from the germline V gene are SGHVS and FQNEAQ. CDR3 length: 14 residues. Trimming cost V 5 bases and J 3 bases; bases outside gene matches: 7.

This clonotype was observed many times. V is TRBV12-3 or TRBV12-4 and J is TRBJ1-1; D is uncertain. The CDR3 extends over 12 amino acids. V lost 4 bases to trimming and J lost 6 bases, with 9 bases between them. DNA of the CDR3: TGTGCCAGCAGTTCACAGTACTCTGAAGCTTTCTTT. It yields the protein CASSSQYSEAFF.

The chain combines TRBV28 with TRBJ1-2, with D unclear. V lost 6 bases and J lost 9, with 26 bases in between. This CDR3 has 16 residues. The germline V gene encodes CDR1 MDHEN and CDR2 SYDVKM. CDR3 residues: CASSSGGKAKGGRYTF. CDR3 in DNA: TGTGCCAGCAGCTCAGGAGGGAAAGCCAAGGGTGGTCGCTACACCTTC.

There are many counts of this clonotype. This chain links TRBV7-2 with TRBJ2-2, with D possibly TRBD2 on 5 matching bases. The germline V gene encodes CDR1 SGHTA and CDR2 FQGNSA. CDR3 size: 16 residues. V was shortened by 6 bases and J by 1 base, with 15 bases between the two germline ends. The CDR3 loop reads CASRYAGTVNTGELFF. For the CDR3, the DNA is TGTGCCAGCAGGTATGCGGGTACAGTGAACACCGGGGAGCTGTTTTTT.

This clonotype was picked up many times. The rearrangement uses TRBV7-6 and TRBJ2-5, with 13 bases matching TRBD2. The CDR3 spans 16 residues. J was trimmed by 2 bases and V by 5 bases; bases with no gene match: 5. Germline CDR1 reads SGHVS; CDR2 reads FNYEAQ. The CDR3 region has the DNA TGTGCCAGCAGCACCAAGACTAGCGGGAGGCAAGAGACCCAGTACTTC. This gives the protein CASSTKTSGRQETQYF. Full variable domain (outside the CDR3, taken from reference TRBV7-6 and TRBJ2-5): GAGVSQSPRYKVTKRGQDVALRCDPISGHVSLYWYRQALGQGPEFLTYFNYEAQQDKSGLPNDRFSAERPEGSISTLTIQRTEQRDSAMYRCASSTKTSGRQETQYFGPGTRLLVL.

The rearrangement uses TRBV18 and TRBJ1-1, with TRBD1 matching over 7 bases. CDR3 length equals 12 residues. V dropped 3 bases and J dropped 10; count of bases not matched to a gene: 5. CDR1 KGHSH and CDR2 LQKENI come from the germline V gene. DNA of the CDR3: TGTGCCAGCTCACCTGACAGGGAAGGAGCTTTCTTT. Its translation: CASSPDREGAFF. Supplemented by reference TRBV18 and TRBJ1-1, the full variable domain reads NAGVMQNPRHLVRRRGQEARLRCSPMKGHSHVYWYRQLPEEGLKFMVYLQKENIIDESGMPKERFSAEFPKEGPSILRIQQVVRGDSAAYFCASSPDREGAFFGQGTRLTVV.

The chain recombines TRBV5-4 with TRBJ2-2; 9 bases are shared with TRBD1. Germline values: CDR1 SGHNT, CDR2 YYREEE (reference sequence). V dropped 2 bases and J dropped 2; count of bases not matched to a gene: 4. The CDR3 runs 16 residues. The CDR3 protein is CASSLPGQGNTGELFF. CDR3 bases: TGTGCCAGCAGCTTACCGGGACAGGGCAACACCGGGGAGCTGTTTTTT. Drawing the rest from reference TRBV5-4 and TRBJ2-2, the complete variable domain is ETGVTQSPTHLIKTRGQQVTLRCSSQSGHNTVSWYQQALGQGPQFIFQYYREEENGRGNFPPRFSGLQFPNYSSELNVNALELDDSALYLCASSLPGQGNTGELFFGEGSRLTVL.

The chain has TRBV11-2 and TRBJ2-3; 11 bases are a match to TRBD2. This CDR3 is built from 17 residues. V was pared by 0 bases and J by 2 bases, with 4 bases of the junction left unmatched. Germline loops: CDR1 SGHAT, CDR2 FQNNGV. This chain's CDR3 is CASSLEGTSGFTDTQYF. The DNA for the CDR3 is TGTGCCAGCAGCTTAGAGGGGACTAGCGGATTCACAGATACGCAGTATTTT.

The chain joins TRBV4-3 to TRBJ1-4; 8 bases align to TRBD1. The CDR3 has 16 amino acids. With V trimmed by 3 bases and J by 0 bases, 3 bases remained unmatched. Germline V gene sequence: CDR1 LGHNA, CDR2 YSLEER. CDR3 region: CASSQGTGPTNEKLFF. The CDR3 region has the DNA TGCGCCAGCAGCCAGGGGACAGGACCAACTAATGAAAAACTGTTTTTT.